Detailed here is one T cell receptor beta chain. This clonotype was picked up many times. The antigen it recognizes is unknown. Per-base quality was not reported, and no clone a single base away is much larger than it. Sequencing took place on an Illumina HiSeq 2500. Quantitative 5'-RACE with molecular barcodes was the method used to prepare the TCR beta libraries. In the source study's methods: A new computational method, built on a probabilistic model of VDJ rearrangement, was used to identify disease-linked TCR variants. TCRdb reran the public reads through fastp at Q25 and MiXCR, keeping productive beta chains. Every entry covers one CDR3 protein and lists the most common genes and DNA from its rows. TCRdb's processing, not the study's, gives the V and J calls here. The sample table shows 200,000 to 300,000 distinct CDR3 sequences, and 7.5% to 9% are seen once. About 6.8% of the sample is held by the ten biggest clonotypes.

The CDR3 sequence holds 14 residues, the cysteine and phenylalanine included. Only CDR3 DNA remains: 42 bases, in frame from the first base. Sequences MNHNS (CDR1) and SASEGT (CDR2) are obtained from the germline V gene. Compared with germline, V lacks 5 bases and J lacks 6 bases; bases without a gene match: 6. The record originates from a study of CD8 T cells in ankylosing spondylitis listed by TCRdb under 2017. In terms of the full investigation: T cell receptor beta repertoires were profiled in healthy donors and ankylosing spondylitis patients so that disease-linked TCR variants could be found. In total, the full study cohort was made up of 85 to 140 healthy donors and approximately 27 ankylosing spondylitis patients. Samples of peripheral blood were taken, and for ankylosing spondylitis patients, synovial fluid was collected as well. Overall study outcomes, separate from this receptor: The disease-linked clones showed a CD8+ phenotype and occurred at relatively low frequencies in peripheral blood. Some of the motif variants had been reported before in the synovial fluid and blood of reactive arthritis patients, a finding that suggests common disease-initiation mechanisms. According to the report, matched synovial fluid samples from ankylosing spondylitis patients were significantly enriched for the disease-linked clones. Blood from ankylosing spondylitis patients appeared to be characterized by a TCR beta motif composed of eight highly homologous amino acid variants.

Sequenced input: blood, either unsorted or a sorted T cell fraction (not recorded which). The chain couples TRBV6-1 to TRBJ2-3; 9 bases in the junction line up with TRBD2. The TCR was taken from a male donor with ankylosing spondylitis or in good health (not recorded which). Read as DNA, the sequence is TGTGCCAGCAGTCGGACTAGCGCAATTGATACGCAGTATTTT. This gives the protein CASSRTSAIDTQYF.